A selection of T cell receptor beta chains follows, all from one sample in a study of response to subunit inactivated influenza vaccine. TCRdb re-analysed the RT-PCR reads in MiXCR, keeping a single row per CDR3 protein. The sample lists about 500,000 distinct CDR3 sequences, about 17% occurring once. The sequencing here drew on CD4+ T cells sorted from PBMCs, taken approximately 25 months after vaccination. The receptors come from a man between 50 and 69 years old who received an inactivated influenza vaccine. Both conserved end residues are part of each CDR3. D genes are given only for firm matches. The listing skips clone size in some rows; elsewhere it reads once, few, many or a size class.

V gene	clone size	J gene	D gene	CDR3 DNA	CDR3 protein
TRBV29-1	.	TRBJ2-1	TRBD2	TGCAGCGGCCGGACCAGCGGGGGGTACAATGAGCAGTTCTTC	CSGRTSGGYNEQFF
TRBV12-3/TRBV12-4	few	TRBJ1-1	TRBD1	TGTGCCAGCAGTTTACCAGGGGGCGTCATTGAAGCTTTCTTT	CASSLPGGVIEAFF
TRBV2	.	TRBJ1-2	.	TGTGCCAGCAGTGAACGTCCGGCCAGGGCTGGGTATGGCTACACCTTC	CASSERPARAGYGYTF
TRBV3-1	few	TRBJ1-6	.	TGTGCCAGCAGCCTGGGACGAGGGGGTTCACCCCTCCACTTT	CASSLGRGGSPLHF
TRBV7-9	few	TRBJ2-3	.	TGTGCCAGCAGCCCACCCAGGGACTTACTCACAGATACGCAGTATTTT	CASSPPRDLLTDTQYF
TRBV12-3/TRBV12-4	.	TRBJ2-3	TRBD2	TGTGCCAGCAGCAAGCGGGGGCGCACAGATACGCAGTATTTT	CASSKRGRTDTQYF
TRBV20-1	many	TRBJ2-5	TRBD1	TGCAGTGGTACAGGGGACCGCTTCCAAGAGACCCAGTACTTC	CSGTGDRFQETQYF
TRBV20-1	few	TRBJ2-2	.	TGCAGTGCCCACCGCATGGGACACGACTCCACCGGGGAGCTGTTTTTT	CSAHRMGHDSTGELFF
TRBV29-1	few	TRBJ1-5	.	TGCAGCGCTGCAGATAATAGCAATCAGCCCCAGCATTTT	CSAADNSNQPQHF
TRBV5-1	.	TRBJ1-2	.	TGCGCCAGCAGCTTGGAACAGATAAGCTATGGCTACACCTTC	CASSLEQISYGYTF
TRBV7-9	few	TRBJ2-3	.	TGTGCCAGCAGTTCACAAGCCCCGACGCAGTATTTT	CASSSQAPTQYF
TRBV4-2	.	TRBJ2-7	.	TGTGCCAGCAGCCAAGATTTGGGCCGCTCCTACGAGCAGTACTTC	CASSQDLGRSYEQYF
TRBV19	few	TRBJ1-1	.	TGTGCCAGTAGTGTGGGGGTCTTGAACACTGAAGCTTTCTTT	CASSVGVLNTEAFF
TRBV12-3/TRBV12-4	few	TRBJ2-5	TRBD2	TGTGCCAGCAGTCGGACCCTCTTAGCGGGAGCTCAAGAGACCCAGTACTTC	CASSRTLLAGAQETQYF
TRBV12-3/TRBV12-4	.	TRBJ2-5	.	TGTGCCAGCAGTTTAGGGGCAAAGACCCAGTACTTC	CASSLGAKTQYF
TRBV20-1	few	TRBJ2-1	TRBD2	TGCAGTGCTAGAGATCTCCGGGAGGGCCGTGGTGAGCAGTTCTTC	CSARDLREGRGEQFF
TRBV4-2	.	TRBJ2-7	.	TGTGCCAGCAGCCAAGGTATCGTCGACGAGCAGTACTTC	CASSQGIVDEQYF
TRBV6-5	few	TRBJ2-7	TRBD1	TGTGCCAGCAGCTTACTTCCGGGACAGGGATCCTACGAGCAGTACTTC	CASSLLPGQGSYEQYF
TRBV5-6	.	TRBJ2-2	.	TGTGCCAGCAGCTCCCCAGGTGGCTTTACCGGGGAGCTGTTTTTT	CASSSPGGFTGELFF
TRBV20-1	few	TRBJ2-2	TRBD1	TGCAGTGCAACCGGGACAGCGAACACCGGGGAGCTGTTTTTT	CSATGTANTGELFF
TRBV5-1	many	TRBJ2-1	.	TGTGCCAGCAGCCTAGGCAGAGACAATGAGCAGTTCTTC	CASSLGRDNEQFF
TRBV29-1	few	TRBJ2-1	.	TGCAGCGTTGAAGGCCGTGGGCCGCGAGGATACTACAATGAGCAGTTCTTC	CSVEGRGPRGYYNEQFF
TRBV5-6	.	TRBJ1-5	.	TGTGCCAGCAGCAGAATGACGGGGCGCGGGAATCAGCCCCAGCATTTT	CASSRMTGRGNQPQHF
TRBV18	few	TRBJ1-5	.	TGTGCCAGCTCTAGGAGGGAGAGCAATCAGCCCCAGCATTTT	CASSRRESNQPQHF
TRBV4-3	few	TRBJ1-3	.	TGCGCCAGCAGCCCGGGACACCACTCTGGAAACACCATATATTTT	CASSPGHHSGNTIYF
TRBV19	.	TRBJ2-1	.	TGTGCCAGTAGTATTGGGGTTTCAGGGGCCCTCAATGAGCAGTTCTTC	CASSIGVSGALNEQFF
TRBV3-1	few	TRBJ1-2	.	TGTGCCAGCAGCCGGCAGGACGGAGCTAACTATGGCTACACCTTC	CASSRQDGANYGYTF
TRBV27	few	TRBJ2-2	TRBD1	TGTGCCAGCAGAGGACAGGTACCCGGGGAGCTGTTTTTT	CASRGQVPGELFF
TRBV27	once	TRBJ2-1	TRBD2	TGTGCCAGCAGTTTTAGCGGGAGGGTGTACTTC	CASSFSGRVYF
TRBV29-1	few	TRBJ2-1	.	TGCAGCGTTGGGACAGACTCCTACAATGAGCAGTTCTTC	CSVGTDSYNEQFF
TRBV2	.	TRBJ1-1	TRBD1	TGTGCCAGACGAACAGGGGACGCTGAAGCTTTCTTT	CARRTGDAEAFF
TRBV30	.	TRBJ1-1	TRBD1	TGTGCCTGGAGTGCAGGGACAGGGGGATACATGAACACTGAAGCTTTCTTT	CAWSAGTGGYMNTEAFF
TRBV4-1	few	TRBJ1-6	.	TGCGCCAGCAGCCAAGGTATCTCCTATAATTCACCCCTCCACTTT	CASSQGISYNSPLHF
TRBV2	once	TRBJ2-7	TRBD2	TGTGCCAGCAGTAGGACTAGCGGGGGCCCAAGCTCCTACGAGCAGTACTTC	CASSRTSGGPSSYEQYF